A selection of T cell receptor beta chains follows, all from one sample in a study of OX40 agonist ivuxolimab in advanced cancers. Clones were sequenced by immunoSEQ multiplex PCR, and TCRdb holds only the in-frame ones, with some missing. Of roughly 89,000 clones listed, about 82% are singletons. This specimen was CD4+ or CD8+ T cells sorted from blood, taken in a trial of the OX40 agonist ivuxolimab. The receptors here all came from an adult with an advanced solid tumor such as melanoma, head and neck, liver or kidney cancer. CDR3s include the opening cysteine and the closing phenylalanine or tryptophan.

J | V | CDR3
TRBJ2-1 | TRBV5-1 | CASSIQVAGKNNEQFF
TRBJ2-1 | TRBV5-1 | CASSLAGQGVVPYNEQFF
TRBJ2-3 | TRBV30 | CAQAQNTDTQYF
TRBJ2-5 | TRBV30 | CAWTIGGTKETQYF
TRBJ2-7 | TRBV2 | CASSAQGYEQYF
TRBJ2-1 | TRBV6-5 | CASSPSRASHNEQFF
TRBJ2-5 | TRBV19 | CASSPGETQYF
TRBJ2-7 | TRBV5-1 | CASSLTPGTDNSEQYF
TRBJ2-6 | TRBV7-8 | CASSFATGARSGANVLTF
TRBJ2-5 | TRBV7-7 | CASSLNSGGAQTQYF
TRBJ1-1 | TRBV18 | CASSPRGETEAFF
TRBJ1-2 | TRBV6-6 | CASSYNRDGANYGYTF
TRBJ2-7 | TRBV5-1 | CASSLSTGTGTYEQCF
TRBJ1-2 | TRBV6-1 | CASKGQGNNYGYTF
TRBJ2-2 | TRBV5-1 | CASSLQGGNTGELFF
TRBJ1-1 | TRBV6-6 | CASTYRPGSGDTEAFF
- | TRBV11-1 | CASSLLGPQYEQYF
TRBJ2-2 | TRBV6-5 | CASSYSAGGATGELFF
TRBJ2-2 | TRBV7-6 | CASSLSGTRNTGELFF
TRBJ1-2 | TRBV7-9 | CASSERTGSANYGYTF
TRBJ1-3 | TRBV15 | CATSGRQGSSGNTIYF
TRBJ1-2 | TRBV30 | CAWTIGRLGRVSGYTF
TRBJ2-2 | TRBV7-6 | CASSSNTGELFF
TRBJ1-1 | TRBV29-1 | CSVTLHMNTEAFF
TRBJ1-2 | TRBV6-5 | CASSYSKGSVYTF
TRBJ2-3 | TRBV30 | CAWRTQGLRTDTQYF
TRBJ1-1 | TRBV5-1 | CASSLKGTGEAFF